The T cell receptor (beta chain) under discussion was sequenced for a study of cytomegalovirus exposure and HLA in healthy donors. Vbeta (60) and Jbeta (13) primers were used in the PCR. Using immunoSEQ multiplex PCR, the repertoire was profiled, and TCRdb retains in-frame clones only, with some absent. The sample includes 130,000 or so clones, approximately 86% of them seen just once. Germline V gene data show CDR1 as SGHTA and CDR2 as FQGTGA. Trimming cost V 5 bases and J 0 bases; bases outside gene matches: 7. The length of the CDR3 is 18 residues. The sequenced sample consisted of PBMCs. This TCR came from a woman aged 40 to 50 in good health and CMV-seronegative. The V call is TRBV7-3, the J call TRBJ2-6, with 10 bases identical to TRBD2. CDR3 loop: CASSRGLAPGSGANVLTF. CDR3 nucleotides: TGTGCCAGCAGCCGGGGACTAGCGCCCGGCTCTGGGGCCAACGTCCTGACTTTC. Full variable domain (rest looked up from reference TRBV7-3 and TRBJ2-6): GAGVSQTPSNKVTEKGKYVELRCDPISGHTALYWYRQSLGQGPEFLIYFQGTGAADDSGLPNDRFFAVRPEGSVSTLKIQRTERGDSAVYLCASSRGLAPGSGANVLTFGAGSRLTVL.